This TCR beta chain stems from a study of T cells in women clearing cervical HPV infection. Sequencing was performed with immunoSEQ multiplex PCR; in TCRdb, only in-frame clones are kept and a portion is missing. The listing records approximately 37,000 clones. Note on this clone: The read ends 3 residues shy of where the CDR3 ends; the end is completed using the germline J gene.

J lost 9 bases, V lost 0 bases, and 9 bases had no gene match. Germline-derived CDR1 and CDR2 are DFQATT and SNEGSKA (reference sequence). The CDR3 has 15 residues. This sequence was found in a woman between 18 and 70 years old with a cervical HPV16 infection that either progressed to CIN3+ or cleared (not recorded which). This rearrangement joins TRBV20-1 to TRBJ2-1, with 9 bases aligning to TRBD2. Sequenced material: blood buffy coat. This CDR3 is CSARDARREGGEQFF. The CDR3 bases that were read are TGCAGTGCTAGAGATGCGCGGCGGGAGGGCGGTGAG.